This TCR beta chain was profiled in a study of OX40 agonist ivuxolimab in advanced cancers. Overall study context: The diagnoses of dose-escalation patients were hepatocellular carcinoma, melanoma, renal cell or head and neck cancer.

Exclusion of a patient followed from autoimmune disease history or systemic immunosuppression. Germline V gives CDR1 SQVTM, CDR2 ANQGSEA. Trimming removed 4 bases at V and 5 bases at J, with 11 bases between. This CDR3 contains 12 residues. Method: immunoSEQ multiplex PCR; TCRdb's copy keeps in-frame clones and lacks some. The sample shows about 41,000 clones, about 89% of them seen only once. As regards this clone: The antigen remains undetermined.

Overall study findings and caveats: Fewer expanded clones were found on average in CD4+ than in CD8+ T cells.

The source of this sequence is an adult with an advanced solid tumor such as melanoma, head and neck, liver or kidney cancer. Sequenced material: CD4+ or CD8+ T cells sorted from blood, taken in a trial of the OX40 agonist ivuxolimab. V and J are TRBV29-1 and TRBJ1-1; D is possibly TRBD1 (5 bases). The CDR3 here is CSVVEGVTEAFF. CDR3 bases: TGCAGCGTTGTGGAAGGGGTAACTGAAGCTTTCTTT.